This T cell receptor beta chain was recovered during a study of cytomegalovirus exposure and HLA in healthy donors. In regard to this clone: Its antigen is as yet unknown.

Trimming took off 0 bases at V and 1 base at J, with 12 bases between the two ends. CDR1 is MGHRA, CDR2 YSYEKL, per germline. The CDR3 is made up of 16 amino acids. Overall study results and limits: Previously analyzed data showed that most TCR beta V segments were productive at a frequency of about 87% or about 30%. The study designated around 150 TCR beta chains cytomegalovirus-associated.

Use of 60 Vbeta and 13 Jbeta primers characterized the PCR. Original processing methods: Per a later analysis, the number of unique TCR beta chains was 75 million to 90 million, of which around 9.9 million were shared. Sequenced by immunoSEQ multiplex PCR; TCRdb stores in-frame clones only, minus some. V, J and clone size were drawn from that table, and D and trimming were deduced from the DNA. The sample has 130,000 or so clones, 65% to 80% seen once. The chain employs TRBV4-1 and TRBJ2-5, with a tentative D call TRBD2 (6 bases). Sequenced: PBMCs. The source of this sequence is a woman between 18 and 29 years old in good health and CMV-seronegative. The CDR3 loop reads CASSQDVRSGQETQYF. The CDR3 nucleotides read TGCGCCAGCAGCCAAGACGTGCGTAGCGGCCAAGAGACCCAGTACTTC.